The text below deals with one TCR beta chain. Its antigen is not identified. Data came from immunoSEQ multiplex PCR; TCRdb stores just in-frame clones and leaves some out. The sample holds around 100,000 clones, roughly 89% seen once. The entry originates in a study of T cell responses to AZD1222 COVID-19 vaccine. Study-wide points: The donors showed a predominance of white British ancestry and of females, with possible underestimation of clonal diversity. Spike was spanned by vaccine-associated CD4 TCRs, which were dominant at 160-218 and 743-854.

V was cut by 7 bases and J by 5 bases, with 8 bases left in between. The germline V gene has CDR1 MNHEY and CDR2 SVGAGI. The CDR3 spans 12 residues. Here the sequenced sample was peripheral blood, taken on day 0 of AZD1222 vaccination. The sequence was collected from an adult in good health. This sequence joins TRBV6-5 and TRBJ2-2; D is uncertain. The CDR3 coding sequence is TGTGCCAGCAACCATTATACCGGGGAGCTGTTTTTT. This codes for CASNHYTGELFF.